This TCR beta chain came from a study of blood T cells in healthy people across ages. Study outcomes and limitations: No one knew whether donors had CMV, which possibly confounded expanded clonotype changes. The study found TCR beta diversity correlated strongly with naive T cell percentage.

The junction had 13 bases not matched to a gene; V was cut back by 10 bases and J by 2 bases. This CDR3 contains 16 residues. Germline V gene sequence: CDR1 SGHVS, CDR2 FNYEAQ. This clonotype showed up just a few times. What it binds is not known. Drawn from each donor were about 9 milliliters of peripheral blood. Combining a sample-barcoded 5' primer with a J-beta primer mix, a second PCR ran for roughly 7 to 12 cycles. TCRdb reprocessed the 5' RACE reads with MiXCR, giving one entry per CDR3 protein. The sample yields some 940,000 distinct CDR3 sequences, about 27% seen once. The data also belong to a second study, concerning T cells of mothers and their children. Per that study: Several million TCR beta reads per child versus over 8 million per mother.

The sample comprised blood. The gene calls are TRBV7-6 and TRBJ2-5; 10 nucleotides line up with TRBD2. The sequence was obtained from a woman in her 40s in good health. Here the CDR3 DNA reads TGTGCCACCTCGAAGCGGGGGGGTACCAATCAAGAGACCCAGTACTTC. Translated, it gives CATSKRGGTNQETQYF.